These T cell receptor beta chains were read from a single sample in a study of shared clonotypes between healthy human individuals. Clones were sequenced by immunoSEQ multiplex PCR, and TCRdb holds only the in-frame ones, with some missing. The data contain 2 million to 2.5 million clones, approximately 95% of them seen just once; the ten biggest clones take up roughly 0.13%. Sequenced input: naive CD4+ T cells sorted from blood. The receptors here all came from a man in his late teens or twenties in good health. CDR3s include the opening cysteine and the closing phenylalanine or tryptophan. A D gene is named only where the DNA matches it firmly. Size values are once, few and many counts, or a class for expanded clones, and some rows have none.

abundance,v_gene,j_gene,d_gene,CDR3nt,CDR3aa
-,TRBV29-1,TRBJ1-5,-,TGCAGCGTTGAACTAGGGGGGGGTCAGCCCCAGCATTTT,CSVELGGGQPQHF
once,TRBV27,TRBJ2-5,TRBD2,TGTGCCAGCAGTTTCCGCGGGACTAGCGGGAAAGAGACCCAGTACTTC,CASSFRGTSGKETQYF
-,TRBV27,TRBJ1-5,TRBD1,TGTGCCAGCAGTCCAAACTCCAGGGGGGGCGCTTCCCAGCATTTT,CASSPNSRGGASQHF
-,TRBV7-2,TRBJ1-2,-,TGTGCCAGCAGCACGGGACGCGGCTATGGCTACACCTTC,CASSTGRGYGYTF
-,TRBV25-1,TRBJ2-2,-,TGTGCCAGCAGTTTACAAGTACAGGGCACCGGGGAGCTGTTTTTT,CASSLQVQGTGELFF
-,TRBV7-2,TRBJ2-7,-,TGTGCCGGCAGCTTACGACGGACGGTGGACGAGCAGTACTTC,CAGSLRRTVDEQYF
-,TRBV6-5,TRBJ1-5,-,TGTGCCAGCAGGGCGATGACAGTGGGCAATCAGCCCCAGCATTTT,CASRAMTVGNQPQHF
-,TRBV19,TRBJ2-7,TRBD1,TGTGCCAGTAGTATGGGACAGGGGGCCTCCTACGAGCAGTACTTC,CASSMGQGASYEQYF
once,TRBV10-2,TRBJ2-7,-,TGCGCCAGCAGTGAAACTGGGGGGCCCTCCTACGAGCAGTACTTC,CASSETGGPSYEQYF
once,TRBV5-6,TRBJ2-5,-,TGTGCCAGCAGCTTGGGACTAGAGAGAGGGACCCAGTACTTC,CASSLGLERGTQYF
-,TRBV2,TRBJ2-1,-,TGTGCCAGCAGTGTGTGGTCGGCGGATGAGCAGTTCTTC,CASSVWSADEQFF
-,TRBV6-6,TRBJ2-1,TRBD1,TGTGCCAGCAGTCCGACAGGGGGGGTCAATGAGCAGTTCTTC,CASSPTGGVNEQFF
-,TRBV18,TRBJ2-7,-,TGTGCCAGCGCCGGGACAACGGGCCTTCGGGAGCAGTACTTC,CASAGTTGLREQYF
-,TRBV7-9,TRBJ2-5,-,TGTGCCAGCAGCTTTTATAACCAAGAGACCCAGTACTTC,CASSFYNQETQYF
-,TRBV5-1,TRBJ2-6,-,TGCGCCAGCAGCGTACGTTTTGTAGGAGCTGGGGCCAACGTCCTGACTTTC,CASSVRFVGAGANVLTF
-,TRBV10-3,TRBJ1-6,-,TGTGCCATCAGTGAAGCGGGGCCCGGCGTGGATTCACCCCTCCACTTT,CAISEAGPGVDSPLHF
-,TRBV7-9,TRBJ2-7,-,TGTGCCAGCAGCTTAGGCTACGCCTACGAGCAGTACTTC,CASSLGYAYEQYF
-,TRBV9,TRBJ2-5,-,TGTGCCAGCAGCGTAGGAGTAGAAAGGCCCTTAGAGACCCAGTACTTC,CASSVGVERPLETQYF
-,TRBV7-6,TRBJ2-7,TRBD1,TGTGCCAGCAGCGACTACAGGGGGAGTGCGTCCTACGAGCAGTACTTC,CASSDYRGSASYEQYF
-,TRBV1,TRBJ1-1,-,TGCACCAGCAGCCAAGAGCGGGAGAACACTGAAGCTTTCTTT,CTSSQERENTEAFF
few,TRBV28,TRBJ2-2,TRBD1,TGTGCCAGCACCTTTACCCTACAGGGGACCGGGGTGGGGGAGCTGTTTTTT,CASTFTLQGTGVGELFF
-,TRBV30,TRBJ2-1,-,TGTGCCTGGAGGGCCGAAGGCTACAATGAGCAGTTCTTC,CAWRAEGYNEQFF
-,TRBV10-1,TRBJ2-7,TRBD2,TGCGCCAGCAGTGACTCCACTAGCGGGAGCAGGTACGAGCAGTACTTC,CASSDSTSGSRYEQYF
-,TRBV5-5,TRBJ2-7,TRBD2,TGTGCCAGCAGCTTTTTCCGGACTAGCGGGAGTGGGTACGAGCAGTACTTC,CASSFFRTSGSGYEQYF
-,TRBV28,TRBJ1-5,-,TGTGCCAGCAGTTCCAGGAAGAGCAATCAGCCCCAGCATTTT,CASSSRKSNQPQHF
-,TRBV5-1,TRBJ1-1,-,TGCGCCAGCAGCTTGGTAGATATTAACACTGAAGCTTTCTTT,CASSLVDINTEAFF
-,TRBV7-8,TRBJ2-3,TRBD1,TGTGCCAGCAGCTTAGGACAGGGTAGGAGCACAGATACGCAGTATTTT,CASSLGQGRSTDTQYF
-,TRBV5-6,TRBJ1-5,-,TGTGCCAGCAGCCAAATGGGTACCGGTCATCAGCCCCAGCATTTT,CASSQMGTGHQPQHF
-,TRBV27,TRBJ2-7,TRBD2,TGTGCCAGCAGAACCGGGACTAGCGGGATATACGAGCAGTACTTC,CASRTGTSGIYEQYF
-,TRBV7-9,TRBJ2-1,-,TGTGCCAGCAGCAAGATACAGACCTCCTACAATGAGCAGTTCTTC,CASSKIQTSYNEQFF
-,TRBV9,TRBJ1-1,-,TGTGCCAGCAGCACAGGAGGGGGGTCTGAAGCTTTCTTT,CASSTGGGSEAFF
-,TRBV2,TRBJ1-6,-,TGTGCCAGCGGGGGAGGGGGGGCGAGTAATTCACCCCTCCACTTT,CASGGGGASNSPLHF
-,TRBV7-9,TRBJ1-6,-,TGTGCCAGCAGCTTTCAGGAGGAGAATTCACCCCTCCACTTT,CASSFQEENSPLHF
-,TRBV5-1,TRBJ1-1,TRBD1,TGCGCCAGCAGCTTGCAGGGGGGAAACACTGAAGCTTTCTTT,CASSLQGGNTEAFF
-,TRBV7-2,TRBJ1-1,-,TGTGCCAGCAGCTTAAGAATAGGGTGGGACACTAGTTTCTTT,CASSLRIGWDTSFF
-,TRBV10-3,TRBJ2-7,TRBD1,TGTGCCATCAGTGGCGGGACAGGGTTGGGCTACGAGCAGTACTTC,CAISGGTGLGYEQYF
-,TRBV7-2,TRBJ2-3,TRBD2,TGTGCCAGCAGCTTGTCAGCGGGAGTCACAGATACGCAGTATTTT,CASSLSAGVTDTQYF
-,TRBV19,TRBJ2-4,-,TGTGCCAGTAGTAAACCCGGGGATCCAGCCAAAAACATTCAGTACTTC,CASSKPGDPAKNIQYF
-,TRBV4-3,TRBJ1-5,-,TGCGCCAGCAGCCCGCTACAGGGTCAGCCCCAGCATTTT,CASSPLQGQPQHF
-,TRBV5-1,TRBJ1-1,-,TGCGCCAGCAGCTTGGCCAACGGGGGGCGCACTGAAGCTTTCTTT,CASSLANGGRTEAFF
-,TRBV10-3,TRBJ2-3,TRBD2,TGTGCCATTTCTAGCGGGACCACAGATACGCAGTATTTT,CAISSGTTDTQYF
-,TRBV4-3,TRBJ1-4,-,TGCGCCAGCAGCCGGCGAGGTGATAATGAAAAACTGTTTTTT,CASSRRGDNEKLFF
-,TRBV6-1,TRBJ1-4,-,TGTGCCAGCAGTGAAGGTGGGAGGCTGTTTGAAAAACTGTTTTTT,CASSEGGRLFEKLFF
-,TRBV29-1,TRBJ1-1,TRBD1,TGCAGCGTGGGGACAGGGGCGAACACTGAAGCTTTCTTT,CSVGTGANTEAFF
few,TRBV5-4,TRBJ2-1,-,TGTGCCAGCAGCGCCGAAACTAGTTTGAGCTCCTACAATGAGCAGTTCTTC,CASSAETSLSSYNEQFF
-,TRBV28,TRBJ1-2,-,TGTGCCAGCAGGCAGGCCAAACAGGAAGGCTACACCTTC,CASRQAKQEGYTF
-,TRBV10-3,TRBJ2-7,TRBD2,TGTGCCACTTGGACTAGCGGGAGTTCCGAGCAGTACTTC,CATWTSGSSEQYF
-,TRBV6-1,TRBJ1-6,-,TGTGCCAGTTCTTCGGACATAGGAATTTCACCCCTCCACTTT,CASSSDIGISPLHF
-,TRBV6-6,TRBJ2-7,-,TGTGCCAGCAGTTTATTCACCGAAGCCTACGAGCAGTACTTC,CASSLFTEAYEQYF
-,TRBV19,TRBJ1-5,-,TGTGCCAGTTTGAGTAATAGCAATCAGCCCCAGCATTTT,CASLSNSNQPQHF
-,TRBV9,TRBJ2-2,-,TGTGCCAGCAGCGTAGGACCTCCTGGCAACGGGGAGCTGTTTTTT,CASSVGPPGNGELFF
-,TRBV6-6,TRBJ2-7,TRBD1,TGTGCCAGCAGCCCCAGGGGGCGGGCCTTAGAGCAGTACTTC,CASSPRGRALEQYF
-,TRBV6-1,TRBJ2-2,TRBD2,TGTGCCAGCAGTGTCCTACTTACTAGCGGGGGGAACACCGGGGAGCTGTTTTTT,CASSVLLTSGGNTGELFF
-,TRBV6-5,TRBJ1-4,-,TGTGCCAGCAGTTACTCGCCAGGGGTAGCTGAAAAACTGTTTTTT,CASSYSPGVAEKLFF
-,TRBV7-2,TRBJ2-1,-,TGTGCCAGCAGCTCCCGTGGGAATGAGCAGTTCTTC,CASSSRGNEQFF
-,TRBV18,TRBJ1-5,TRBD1,TGTGCCAGCTCACTCGGGACAGAGGCTTCGACCCAGCATTTT,CASSLGTEASTQHF
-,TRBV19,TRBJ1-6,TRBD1,TGTGCCAGTAGACTCGGGACAGATAATTCACCCCTCCACTTT,CASRLGTDNSPLHF